The 3 T cell receptor beta chains presented below share a single source sample, sequenced in a study of T cell responses to AZD1222 COVID-19 vaccine. Assay: immunoSEQ multiplex PCR; the TCRdb copy retains only in-frame clones and omits some. The data show about 86,000 clones, with over 85% seen just once and 3% held by the top ten. The sequencing here drew on peripheral blood, taken on day 0 of AZD1222 vaccination. Every receptor here comes from an adult in good health.

CDR3 DNA sequence: TGTGCCAGCAGCTTAGAATCGCGGCGGCAGCTCAATCAGCCCCAGCATTTT. Translating gives CASSLESRRQLNQPQHF. V usage is TRBV11-2 and J usage is TRBJ1-5; D unresolved. This CDR3 is 17 amino acids long. V dropped 0 bases and J dropped 3 bases, with 15 bases sitting between them. Germline loops: CDR1 SGHAT, CDR2 FQNNGV.

The chain couples TRBV6-1 to TRBJ2-7; 7 bases agree with TRBD1. Germline assignment: CDR1 MNHNS and CDR2 SASEGT. V gave up 3 bases and J gave up 0 bases; unmatched junction bases: 2. CDR3 length equals 14 residues. CDR3 DNA sequence: TGTGCCAGCAGTGACGGGGACAGCTCCTACGAGCAGTACTTC. The encoded protein is CASSDGDSSYEQYF.

This clone was found a few times. This chain connects TRBV18 to TRBJ1-1, with unresolved D. The CDR3 extends over 13 amino acids. From germline, CDR1 is KGHSH and CDR2 LQKENI. Trimming left V 4 bases short and J 1 base short, with 7 bases between. CDR3 nucleotide sequence: TGTGCCAGCTCACTAAGTGCGAACACTGAAGCTTTCTTT. It is translated as CASSLSANTEAFF.